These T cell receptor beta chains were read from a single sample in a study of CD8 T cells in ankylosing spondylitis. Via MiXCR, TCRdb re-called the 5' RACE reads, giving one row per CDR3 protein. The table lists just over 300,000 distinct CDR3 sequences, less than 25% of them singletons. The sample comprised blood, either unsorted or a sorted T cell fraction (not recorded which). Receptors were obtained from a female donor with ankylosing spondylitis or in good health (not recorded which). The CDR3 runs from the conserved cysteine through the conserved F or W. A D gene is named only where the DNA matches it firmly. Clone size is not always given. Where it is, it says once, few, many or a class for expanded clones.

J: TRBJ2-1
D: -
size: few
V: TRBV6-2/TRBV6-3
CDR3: CASSFTAVSYNEQFF
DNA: TGTGCCAGCAGTTTTACAGCCGTATCCTACAATGAGCAGTTCTTC

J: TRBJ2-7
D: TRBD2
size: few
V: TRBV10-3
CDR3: CAIKAGEGSYEQYF
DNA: TGTGCCATCAAAGCGGGAGAAGGGTCCTACGAGCAGTACTTC

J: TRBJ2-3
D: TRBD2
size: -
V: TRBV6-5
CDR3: CASSSQTSGISTDTQYF
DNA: TGTGCCAGCAGTTCGCAGACTAGCGGGATTAGCACAGATACGCAGTATTTT

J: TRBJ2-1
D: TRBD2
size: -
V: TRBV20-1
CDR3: CSARDLWSTQAGDRNEQFF
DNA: TGCAGTGCTAGAGACTTATGGTCTACCCAAGCGGGAGATAGGAATGAGCAGTTCTTC

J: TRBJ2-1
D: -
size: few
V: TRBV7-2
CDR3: CASSRSGGVNEQFF
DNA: TGTGCCAGCAGCAGGTCTGGGGGAGTCAATGAGCAGTTCTTC

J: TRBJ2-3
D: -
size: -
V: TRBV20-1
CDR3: CSSSGLSTDTQYF
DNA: TGCAGTTCTTCAGGGCTAAGCACAGATACGCAGTATTTT

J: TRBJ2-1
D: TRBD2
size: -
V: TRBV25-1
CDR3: CASRGWGTSGRYNEQFF
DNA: TGTGCCAGCAGAGGGTGGGGGACTAGCGGGAGGTACAATGAGCAGTTCTTC

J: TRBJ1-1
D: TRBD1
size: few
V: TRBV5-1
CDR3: CASSFFLTGGATEAFF
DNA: TGCGCCAGCAGCTTTTTTCTTACAGGGGGGGCCACTGAAGCTTTCTTT

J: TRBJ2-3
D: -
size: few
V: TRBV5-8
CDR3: CASSQLSLDTQYF
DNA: TGTGCCAGCAGCCAGTTGTCTTTAGATACGCAGTATTTT

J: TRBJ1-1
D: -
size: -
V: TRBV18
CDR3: CASSRGSMNTEAFF
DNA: TGTGCCAGCTCACGGGGGTCTATGAACACTGAAGCTTTCTTT

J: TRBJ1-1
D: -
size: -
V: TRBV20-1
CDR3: CSARDGRPGTAPEAFF
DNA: TGCAGTGCTAGAGATGGTAGGCCTGGGACGGCACCTGAAGCTTTCTTT

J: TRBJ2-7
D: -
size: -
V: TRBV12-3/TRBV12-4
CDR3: CASSLKVIGSYEQYF
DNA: TGTGCCAGCAGTTTAAAGGTGATAGGCTCCTACGAGCAGTACTTC

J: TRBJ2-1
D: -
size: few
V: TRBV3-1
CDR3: CASSQRGSSYNEQFF
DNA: TGTGCCAGCAGCCAGCGGGGAAGCTCCTACAATGAGCAGTTCTTC

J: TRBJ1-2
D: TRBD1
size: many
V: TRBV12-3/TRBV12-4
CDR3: CASSLEGQGVHGYTF
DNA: TGTGCCAGCAGTCTCGAGGGACAGGGTGTGCATGGCTACACCTTC

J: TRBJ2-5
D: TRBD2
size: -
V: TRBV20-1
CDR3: CSATPPLAGVALETQYF
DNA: TGCAGTGCTACACCTCCACTAGCGGGAGTGGCTTTGGAGACCCAGTACTTC

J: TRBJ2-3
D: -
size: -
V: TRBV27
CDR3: CASMSRARDTQYF
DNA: TGTGCCAGCATGTCCCGAGCGAGAGATACGCAGTATTTT

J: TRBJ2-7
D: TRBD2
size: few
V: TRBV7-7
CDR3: CASSLGSGRGYEQYF
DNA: TGTGCCAGCAGCTTAGGCAGCGGGAGAGGTTACGAGCAGTACTTC

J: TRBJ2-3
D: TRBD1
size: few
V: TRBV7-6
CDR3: CASSSSRDSYPSTDTQYF
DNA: TGTGCCAGCAGCTCGTCCCGGGACAGCTACCCTAGCACAGATACGCAGTATTTT

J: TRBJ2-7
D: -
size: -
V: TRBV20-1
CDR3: CSASWRESSEQYF
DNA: TGCAGTGCTAGTTGGAGGGAGTCAAGCGAGCAGTACTTC

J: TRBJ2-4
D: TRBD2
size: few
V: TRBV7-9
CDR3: CASNKRGIDLAKNIQYF
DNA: TGTGCCAGCAACAAGCGGGGGATAGATCTAGCCAAAAACATTCAGTACTTC

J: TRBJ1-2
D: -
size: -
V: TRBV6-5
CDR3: CASRGFFYGYTF
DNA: TGTGCCAGCAGAGGATTCTTCTATGGCTACACCTTC

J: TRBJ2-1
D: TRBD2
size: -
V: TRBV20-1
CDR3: CSAPRASGSYNEQFF
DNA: TGCAGTGCTCCTCGTGCTAGCGGGTCATACAATGAGCAGTTCTTC

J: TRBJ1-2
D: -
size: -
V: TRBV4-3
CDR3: CASSQGEGNYGYTF
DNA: TGCGCCAGCAGCCAGGGGGAGGGGAACTATGGCTACACCTTC

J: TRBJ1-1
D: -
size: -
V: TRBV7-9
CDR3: CASSLLDGGGTEAFF
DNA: TGTGCCAGCAGCTTACTGGACGGCGGCGGCACTGAAGCTTTCTTT

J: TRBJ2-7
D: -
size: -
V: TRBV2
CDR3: CASSVSSLGYEQYF
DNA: TGTGCCAGCAGTGTGTCGTCCCTTGGCTACGAGCAGTACTTC

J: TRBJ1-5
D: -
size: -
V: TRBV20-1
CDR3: CSARDMGNSNQPQHF
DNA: TGCAGTGCTAGAGATATGGGGAATAGCAATCAGCCCCAGCATTTT

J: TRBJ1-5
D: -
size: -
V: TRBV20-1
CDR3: CSARDQTGGKRMQHF
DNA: TGCAGTGCTAGAGATCAGACAGGAGGCAAGAGAATGCAGCATTTT

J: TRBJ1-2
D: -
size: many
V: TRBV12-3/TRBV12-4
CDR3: CASSLSRHYGYTF
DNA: TGTGCCAGCAGTTTAAGCAGGCACTATGGCTACACCTTC

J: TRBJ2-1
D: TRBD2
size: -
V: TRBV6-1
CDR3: CASRGLAGGFNEQFF
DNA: TGTGCCAGCAGGGGACTAGCGGGGGGCTTCAATGAGCAGTTCTTC

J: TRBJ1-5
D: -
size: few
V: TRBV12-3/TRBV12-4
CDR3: CASSLALAGSSNQPQHF
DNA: TGTGCCAGCAGTTTAGCTTTGGCAGGGTCTAGCAATCAGCCCCAGCATTTT

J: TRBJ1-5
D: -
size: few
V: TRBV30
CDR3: CAWGLGQINQPQHF
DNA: TGTGCCTGGGGCCTTGGGCAGATCAATCAGCCCCAGCATTTT

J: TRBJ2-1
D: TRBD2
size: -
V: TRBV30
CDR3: CAGRLAGGHEQFF
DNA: TGTGCCGGGAGACTAGCGGGAGGTCATGAGCAGTTCTTC

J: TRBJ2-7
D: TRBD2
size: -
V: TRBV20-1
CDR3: CSALRLAGVHNEQYF
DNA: TGCAGTGCCCTTAGACTAGCGGGAGTACATAACGAGCAGTACTTC

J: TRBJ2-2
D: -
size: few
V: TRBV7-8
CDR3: CASSLEGEGTGELFF
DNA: TGTGCCAGCAGCTTAGAAGGGGAAGGCACCGGGGAGCTGTTTTTT

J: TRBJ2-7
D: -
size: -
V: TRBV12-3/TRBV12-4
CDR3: CASSGGRVLYEQYF
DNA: TGTGCCAGCAGTGGGGGACGGGTCCTCTACGAGCAGTACTTC

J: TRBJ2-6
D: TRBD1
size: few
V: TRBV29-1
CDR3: CSGLRTGSSGANVLTF
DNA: TGCAGCGGGCTAAGGACAGGGAGCTCTGGGGCCAACGTCCTGACTTTC

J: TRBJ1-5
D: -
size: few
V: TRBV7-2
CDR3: CASSSIDSVGQPQHF
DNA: TGTGCCAGCAGCTCCATTGACAGCGTGGGTCAGCCCCAGCATTTT

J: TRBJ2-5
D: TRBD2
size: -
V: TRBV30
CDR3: CAWSVLAGEETQYF
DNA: TGTGCCTGGAGTGTACTGGCGGGAGAAGAGACCCAGTACTTC

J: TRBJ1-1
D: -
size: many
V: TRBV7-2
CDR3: CASSPQAPSRTHTEAFF
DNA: TGTGCCAGCAGTCCACAGGCCCCGTCTCGGACACACACTGAAGCTTTCTTT

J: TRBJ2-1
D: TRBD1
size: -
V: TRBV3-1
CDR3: CASSQGDSNEQFF
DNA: TGTGCCAGCAGCCAAGGGGACAGCAATGAGCAGTTCTTC

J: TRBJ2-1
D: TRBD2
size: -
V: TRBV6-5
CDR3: CASSYLTTSGGEQFF
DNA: TGTGCCAGCAGTTACCTCACCACTAGCGGGGGTGAGCAGTTCTTC

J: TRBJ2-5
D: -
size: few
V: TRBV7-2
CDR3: CASSLVVNGETQYF
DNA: TGTGCCAGCAGCTTAGTTGTAAACGGAGAGACCCAGTACTTC

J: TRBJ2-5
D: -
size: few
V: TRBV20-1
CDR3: CSAADAYGETQYF
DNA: TGCAGTGCTGCGGACGCATACGGGGAGACCCAGTACTTC

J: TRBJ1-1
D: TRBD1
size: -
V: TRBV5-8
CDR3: CASIPWGQGGTEAFF
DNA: TGTGCCAGCATCCCTTGGGGACAGGGGGGCACTGAAGCTTTCTTT

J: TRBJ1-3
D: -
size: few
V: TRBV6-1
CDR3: CASKKDSTNTIYF
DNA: TGTGCCAGCAAGAAGGACAGCACAAACACCATATATTTT